These T cell receptor beta chains were read from a single sample in a study of blood T cell repertoires in COVID-19. This table comes from immunoSEQ multiplex PCR, and its TCRdb copy is limited to in-frame clones, with some not included. The repertoire holds roughly 150,000 clones, about four fifths seen once, with approximately 2.6% in the top ten. The sample was peripheral blood. Receptor source: a woman of 80 years or more with COVID-19, enrolled during active disease. CDR3s include the opening cysteine and the closing phenylalanine or tryptophan. Each record gives: J gene, clone size, V gene, D gene, CDR3 protein, CDR3 DNA. D genes are given only for firm matches. Part of the rows lack a size; the others show once, few, many or a class for expanded clones.

J: TRBJ2-7; size: NA; V: TRBV5-1; D: TRBD2; CDR3: CASSFSGPGSGEQYF; DNA: TGCGCCAGCAGCTTTAGCGGGCCGGGTTCGGGGGAGCAGTACTTC
J: TRBJ2-5; size: NA; V: TRBV12-5; D: TRBD1; CDR3: CASGQGGETQYF; DNA: TGTGCTAGTGGACAGGGGGGAGAGACCCAGTACTTC
J: TRBJ1-6; size: NA; V: TRBV6-6; D: NA; CDR3: CASSYGPGVNNSPLHF; DNA: TGTGCCAGCAGTTACGGGCCAGGGGTAAATAATTCACCCCTCCACTTT
J: TRBJ2-7; size: NA; V: TRBV2; D: NA; CDR3: CASSGLRQSLSYEQYF; DNA: TGTGCCAGCAGTGGGCTCAGACAGTCTCTGTCCTACGAGCAGTACTTC
J: TRBJ2-5; size: NA; V: TRBV24-1; D: TRBD1; CDR3: CATSDPGRGQETQYF; DNA: TGTGCCACCAGTGACCCTGGCAGGGGGCAAGAGACCCAGTACTTC
J: TRBJ2-3; size: NA; V: TRBV20-1; D: NA; CDR3: CSAPRADTQYF; DNA: TGCAGTGCTCCTCGTGCAGATACGCAGTATTTT
J: TRBJ2-2; size: NA; V: TRBV7-2; D: TRBD1; CDR3: CASSGGQGATGELFF; DNA: TGTGCCAGCAGCGGGGGACAGGGGGCAACCGGGGAGCTGTTTTTT
J: TRBJ2-2; size: NA; V: TRBV5-5; D: NA; CDR3: CASSWAGGARSPNTGELFF; DNA: TGTGCCAGCAGCTGGGCTGGGGGGGCGCGCTCTCCGAACACCGGGGAGCTGTTTTTT
J: TRBJ1-2; size: NA; V: TRBV19; D: NA; CDR3: CASSIDHGSAGYTF; DNA: TGTGCCAGTAGTATAGATCATGGTAGCGCTGGCTACACCTTC
J: TRBJ2-7; size: NA; V: TRBV2; D: TRBD2; CDR3: CASSVGGEQYF; DNA: TGTGCCAGCAGTGTGGGAGGGGAGCAGTACTTC
J: TRBJ2-7; size: NA; V: TRBV2; D: NA; CDR3: CASSEGGQFYEQYF; DNA: TGTGCCAGCAGTGAAGGTGGACAGTTCTACGAGCAGTACTTC
J: TRBJ2-3; size: NA; V: TRBV25-1; D: TRBD2; CDR3: CASSELTLAGATDTQYF; DNA: TGTGCCAGCAGTGAGCTAACCTTAGCGGGGGCCACAGATACGCAGTATTTT
J: TRBJ2-3; size: NA; V: TRBV29-1; D: TRBD2; CDR3: CSVLLAGGSTDTQYF; DNA: TGCAGCGTTTTACTAGCGGGAGGATCTACAGATACGCAGTATTTT
J: TRBJ1-2; size: NA; V: TRBV30; D: NA; CDR3: CAWRPGQSDYTF; DNA: TGTGCCTGGAGGCCGGGACAAAGCGACTACACCTTC
J: TRBJ1-3; size: NA; V: TRBV5-1; D: NA; CDR3: CASSQGAGNGNTIYF; DNA: TGCGCCAGCAGCCAGGGTGCTGGGAACGGAAACACCATATATTTT
J: TRBJ2-1; size: NA; V: TRBV10-2; D: TRBD1; CDR3: CASKRLTGTEGSYNEQFF; DNA: TGCGCCAGTAAACGGTTAACCGGGACAGAAGGCTCCTACAATGAGCAGTTCTTC
J: TRBJ2-3; size: NA; V: TRBV7-3; D: NA; CDR3: CASSSDSSRPDTQYF; DNA: TGTGCCAGCAGCTCCGACTCGTCCCGTCCAGATACGCAGTATTTT
J: TRBJ1-1; size: few; V: TRBV5-1; D: NA; CDR3: CASSPRDIRNTEAFF; DNA: TGCGCCAGCAGTCCCCGGGACATTAGAAACACTGAAGCTTTCTTT
J: TRBJ1-2; size: NA; V: TRBV7-9; D: TRBD1; CDR3: CASSKDRGAYGYTF; DNA: TGTGCCAGCAGCAAGGACAGGGGCGCATATGGCTACACCTTC
J: TRBJ2-3; size: NA; V: TRBV18; D: NA; CDR3: CASSLLGGRGDTQYF; DNA: TGTGCCAGCTCCCTTTTAGGGGGTAGAGGAGATACGCAGTATTTT
J: TRBJ1-3; size: NA; V: TRBV19; D: NA; CDR3: CASSIGGLGNTIYF; DNA: TGTGCCAGTAGTATCGGCGGACTTGGAAACACCATATATTTT
J: TRBJ1-6; size: NA; V: TRBV2; D: NA; CDR3: CATTIRQGPVPLHF; DNA: TGTGCCACCACTATCCGGCAGGGGCCCGTTCCCCTCCACTTT
J: TRBJ1-2; size: NA; V: TRBV9; D: NA; CDR3: CASSATGNYGYTF; DNA: TGTGCCAGCAGCGCAACAGGGAACTATGGCTACACCTTC
J: TRBJ2-7; size: NA; V: TRBV2; D: NA; CDR3: CASSAVAADSYEQYF; DNA: TGTGCCAGCAGTGCAGTAGCGGCGGACTCCTACGAGCAGTACTTC
J: TRBJ2-5; size: NA; V: TRBV30; D: TRBD2; CDR3: CAWSVAGGIQETQYF; DNA: TGTGCCTGGTCAGTAGCGGGGGGTATACAAGAGACCCAGTACTTC
J: TRBJ2-2; size: NA; V: TRBV2; D: NA; CDR3: CASSEALPGAYTGELFF; DNA: TGTGCCAGCAGTGAAGCGCTTCCAGGGGCCTACACCGGGGAGCTGTTTTTT
J: TRBJ1-5; size: NA; V: TRBV15; D: TRBD1; CDR3: CATSRVRTGGWGNQPQHF; DNA: TGTGCCACCAGCAGAGTCAGGACAGGGGGCTGGGGCAATCAGCCCCAGCATTTT
J: TRBJ1-2; size: NA; V: TRBV2; D: NA; CDR3: CASSEGPGNYGYTF; DNA: TGTGCCAGCAGTGAAGGTCCGGGGAACTATGGCTACACCTTC
J: TRBJ2-2; size: NA; V: TRBV5-1; D: NA; CDR3: CASSFLAPMGEELFF; DNA: TGCGCCAGCAGCTTCCTAGCGCCAATGGGGGAGGAGCTGTTTTTT
J: TRBJ1-6; size: NA; V: TRBV15; D: NA; CDR3: CATSRAPGLPRSPLHF; DNA: TGTGCCACCAGCAGGGCACCGGGACTTCCTCGTTCACCCCTCCACTTT
J: TRBJ2-3; size: few; V: TRBV20-1; D: TRBD2; CDR3: CSASRAGGREDTQYF; DNA: TGCAGTGCTAGTAGAGCGGGGGGGCGCGAAGATACGCAGTATTTT
J: TRBJ2-2; size: few; V: TRBV27; D: NA; CDR3: CASSLYRVRNTGELFF; DNA: TGTGCCAGCAGTTTATACCGAGTTAGGAACACCGGGGAGCTGTTTTTT
J: TRBJ2-5; size: NA; V: TRBV2; D: TRBD2; CDR3: CASSDGVSGGAETQYF; DNA: TGTGCCAGCAGTGATGGCGTTAGCGGGGGGGCGGAGACCCAGTACTTC
J: TRBJ1-6; size: NA; V: TRBV6-5; D: TRBD1; CDR3: CAISTGPDSPLHF; DNA: TGTGCCATTTCGACAGGGCCGGATTCACCCCTCCACTTT
J: TRBJ2-3; size: NA; V: TRBV19; D: TRBD2; CDR3: CASSILTSGIDTQYF; DNA: TGTGCCAGTAGTATATTGACTAGCGGGATAGATACGCAGTATTTT
J: TRBJ1-2; size: NA; V: TRBV5-1; D: TRBD1; CDR3: CASSLGRTGTYYGYTF; DNA: TGCGCCAGCAGCTTGGGAAGGACAGGGACATACTATGGCTACACCTTC
J: TRBJ2-1; size: NA; V: TRBV7-2; D: TRBD1; CDR3: CASTLGLTGIDEQFF; DNA: TGTGCCAGCACCCTGGGGTTGACAGGGATCGATGAGCAGTTCTTC
J: TRBJ1-4; size: NA; V: TRBV4-3; D: NA; CDR3: CASSQGGTNGGEKLFF; DNA: TGCGCCAGCAGCCAAGGAGGTACTAATGGAGGTGAAAAACTGTTTTTT
J: TRBJ1-1; size: NA; V: TRBV6-2/TRBV6-3; D: NA; CDR3: CASSYRAGVSEAFF; DNA: TGTGCCAGCAGTTACCGGGCCGGGGTTTCTGAAGCTTTCTTT